The text below deals with one T cell receptor beta chain. What this receptor recognizes is not known. No much larger clone exists at a distance of one base, and base qualities are not known. Library method: the immunoSEQ multiplex PCR assay. For the multiplex PCR, a mixture combining 60 forward primers for TCR Vbeta segments and 13 reverse primers for TCR Jbeta segments was used. Amplification of the CDR3 region of rearranged TCR beta genes was performed with a multiplex PCR assay on genomic DNA. On the Illumina HiSeq System, the amplified TCR beta libraries were sequenced as 87-base-pair reads. Per the original workflow: In a later analysis, some 80 million unique TCR beta chains were counted across the 650 to 700 repertoires, and around 11 million of these chains were shared by at least two donors. A nearest-neighbor algorithm error-corrected the raw reads and collapsed the reads into unique sequences, merging closely related sequences to remove PCR and sequencing errors. CDR3 sequences were aligned to IMGT reference sequences to assign V, D and J gene segments. For a sequence to be retained, a match of at least six nucleotides was required to both a V gene segment and a J gene segment. A rearrangement was called productive if the CDR3 had no stop codons and remained in frame with V and J, and every other rearrangement was called non-productive. Following IMGT convention, CDR3 was defined as the stretch from the second conserved V-encoded cysteine up to the conserved J-encoded phenylalanine. The earlier analysis of about 570 of the donors excluded any sequence lacking an unambiguous match to a single V gene segment. In an earlier analysis of 587 of the donors, a V segment was called functional when productive rearrangements were above 56.7%, and segregating when the standard deviation between donors exceeded 5%. A statistical classification framework was built for diagnosing cytomegalovirus status from the catalog of TCR beta chain sequences. In a later analysis, TCR nucleotide sequences were compared against IMGT/GENE-DB human TR gene sequences so that V and J genes could be assigned. In a later analysis, CDR3 sequences and most-parsimonious VDJ recombination scenarios were assigned using the TCRdist pipeline. In a later analysis, each TCR beta chain was defined by its CDR3 amino acid sequence together with its V-gene family, and reads without a unique V-gene family were excluded. As a way to deal with suspected cross-contamination and a sequencing artifact, a later analysis dropped more than 500 nucleotide sequences that were highly shared and had low generation probability. A later analysis calculated a clonal expansion index for each public chain from normalized within-repertoire ranks of inferred template counts. A later analysis computed generation probabilities with a VDJ recombination model fitted to out-of-frame rearrangements, and checked the results against IGoR. In a later analysis, hypergeometric tests were used to score TCR-TCR, TCR-HLA and TCR-CMV co-occurrence, with a repertoire-size bias correction applied to TCR pairs. False discovery rates were estimated in a later analysis by permuting HLA or CMV assignments 20 times. A later analysis grouped co-occurring TCRs with DBSCAN, adding TCRdist sequence similarity when clustering within HLA-allele-positive subsets. For co-occurrence clustering, repertoires with fewer than 30,000 or more than 120,000 public chains were excluded, along with four to six repertoires with anomalous nucleotide sharing. TCRdb obtained this table from immuneACCESS and retained in-frame rearrangements with V and J assigned. These tables miss some clones; where compared with another copy, unresolved V genes account for less than half of the shortfall, and the remainder is unexplained. V and J calls and clone size are as listed in that table; D and trimming were resolved from the DNA. The sample yields tens of thousands of clones; about 75% were counted once. Approximately 24% of the sample lies in the top ten.

Looking up the germline V gene (reference sequence) yields CDR1 LNHDA and CDR2 SQIVND. Including cysteine and phenylalanine, the CDR3 has 16 amino acids. The DNA shown is the 48-base CDR3, in frame from base 1. The germline V end is reduced by 3 bases and the J end by 7 bases; junction bases left unmatched: 10. The cohort consisted of some 730 healthy bone marrow donors. At the time of sampling, all cohort members were nominally healthy, though unrecorded immune exposures were likely present. The donor was CMV seropositive and was included in the group of 290 or so seropositive cohort members. Every donor gave a peripheral blood sample, and the peripheral blood mononuclear cells from that sample were used for TCR beta sequencing. The Qiagen DNeasy Blood Extraction Kit was used to extract genomic DNA from the blood cell samples. This sample stems from a study of cytomegalovirus exposure and HLA in healthy donors (dated by TCRdb to 2016 to 2017). Regarding the research as a whole: According to an earlier analysis of 550 to 700 of the donors, about 179 million T cells yielded 117 million unique TCR beta sequences and about 300 Gb of sequence data. Roughly 300 gigabases of sequencing data and around 80 million unique TCR sequences made up an early release that covered under 750 HLA-typed donors. Of the 398 genotyped donors, over 70% fell in the genetic ancestry cluster associated with self-reported Caucasian donors. The study was designed to test whether signatures of past pathogen exposure could be identified by cataloging public T cell receptors. The T cell repertoires of about 700 subjects were profiled by immunosequencing and related to cytomegalovirus serostatus. Besides the first cohort of around 700 subjects, a separate validation cohort made up of roughly 130 different subjects was used. The study combined high-throughput TCR immunosequencing, statistical association of individual TCRs with disease status, and machine learning to predict cytomegalovirus infection status. A later analysis re-analyzed previously published TCR beta repertoires from roughly 630 donors and added high-resolution HLA genotyping to study TCR occurrence patterns. Rather than drawing on any new phenotypic data, the later analysis identified candidate immune exposures from TCR beta sequences and the way those sequences occurred across donors. In an earlier analysis of 500 to 650 of the donors, high-throughput TCR beta sequencing was used to judge whether each TCR beta V gene segment behaved as functional or pseudogenic. Donor age, sex, ethnicity and CMV serostatus were collected together with the repertoire data. Genome-wide SNP genotypes for about 65% of the 666 donors were used in a later genetic analysis, which treated that subset as a discovery cohort. All discovery cohort repertoires had been generated using a single sequencing platform. Both class I and class II loci were covered by HLA typing, at four-digit resolution. The number of donors typed differed by locus, with about 629-630 for A, B, C, DRB1 and DQB1, around 560 for DQA1, over 600 for DPA1, and 450 to 480 for DPB1. About 5 DR-DQ haplotypes were handled as single units for association and clustering, since linkage in the cohort was strong. Among 398 genotyped donors of the cohort, an average of approximately 240,000 unique TCR beta nucleotide sequences were sequenced per donor, 15% to 20% of them non-productive.

On the study overall, not on this receptor specifically: V-gene and J-gene trimming of TCR beta chains was associated with a missense DCLRE1C variant in a later genetic analysis, and the association was replicated in an independent cohort. In this cohort, only TCR beta chains were sequenced, and detectable features were limited by the absence of alpha or paired-chain data. Three of the identified cytomegalovirus-associated TCR beta chains were confirmed in vitro to be specific for cytomegalovirus antigens. Because counts were too low, some 17 rarely observed V segments, including chromosome 9 orphons, were left out of the earlier analysis of some 600 of the donors. A later analysis found that TCR association rates varied across HLA loci, with DRB1 alleles showing the most associated TCRs and HLA-C alleles the fewest. In a later analysis, several top co-occurrence clusters were reported to appear linked to parvovirus B19, influenza, CMV and Epstein-Barr virus. Because some donors lacked HLA typing at each locus, the association tests relied only on the typed subset. The only immune exposure information available for the cohort was CMV serostatus. A further reported finding was that TCR beta sequences accurately predicted the HLA-A and HLA-B alleles for most subjects in the first cohort. Sequencing depth was assumed to be roughly uniform across donors in the presence/absence analyses, though that assumption may not hold. Some IMGT-functional V segments, including TRBV6-2 and TRBV6-3, could not be told apart with the 87-base-pair reads, so those segments were excluded. In an earlier analysis of a few hundred of the donors, most TCR beta V segments were observed in productive rearrangements about 87% or about 30% of the time, broadly matching IMGT annotations. In both the original and validation cohorts, the classifier was reported to diagnose cytomegalovirus status with high specificity and sensitivity. A group of highly shared sequence variants was considered likely to be a technical artifact of the sequencing pipeline. The study gave a list of some 150 TCR beta chains associated with cytomegalovirus. Linkage disequilibrium might explain the correlated functional status among segregating V segments, but an unknown experimental factor could not be excluded. The authors suggested that the approach could potentially be generalized to other disease states and immunological phenotypes. In a later analysis, HLA-associated TCR beta chains were found to be more clonally expanded and to have lower generation probabilities than equally common non-associated chains. A later analysis found that most CMV-associated TCR beta chains appeared HLA-restricted, with HLA associations seemingly driven largely by CMV exposure. In a later analysis, 15,000 to 20,000 TCR beta sequences were associated with specific HLA alleles at a false discovery rate of 0.05. Across donors, most TCR sequences were observed very rarely, whereas some public TCRs were present in many individuals. A later genetic analysis reported fewer N-insertions in productive TCRs among donors in an Asian-associated ancestry cluster than the approximately 670-donor mean. When HLA alleles, especially DR and DQ, strongly co-occurred, TCR associations were difficult to assign to individual alleles.

The sequence was collected from a middle-aged woman in good health and CMV-seropositive. The receptor chain draws on TRBV19 and TRBJ1-5; 9 central bases correspond to TRBD1. What was sequenced was PBMCs. The CDR3 reads as follows: CASSIRDRVLNQPQHF. The DNA sequence reads TGTGCCAGTAGTATCCGGGACAGGGTTCTCAACCAGCCCCAGCATTTT.